This TCR beta chain derives from a study of somatic mutations in cytotoxic T cells in rheumatoid arthritis. In the study overall: The researchers flow-sorted some T-cell populations stained with V beta antibodies and got nearly 100% purity, and these included V beta1+ cells sequenced for TCRB.

Researchers isolated CD4+ and CD8+ cells by positive magnetic bead selection and then checked their purity by flow cytometry. Libraries were prepared by immunoSEQ multiplex PCR; TCRdb keeps only in-frame clonotypes and omits some of them. The table has roughly 20,000 clones, about 85% seen once; the top ten hold roughly an eighth. Germline CDR1 is SGHDT and CDR2 is YYEEEE. The CDR3 runs 17 residues. V lost 4 bases to trimming and J lost 0 bases; unmatched junction nucleotides: 7. The sequenced sample consisted of CD8+ T cells sorted from blood. The sequence was collected from an adult with rheumatoid arthritis. The chain links TRBV5-6 to TRBJ1-6, with TRBD1 matching 7 bases. CDR3 residues: CASSLGQTNSYNSPLHF. DNA for the CDR3: TGTGCCAGCAGCCTGGGACAGACGAACTCCTATAATTCACCCCTCCACTTT.